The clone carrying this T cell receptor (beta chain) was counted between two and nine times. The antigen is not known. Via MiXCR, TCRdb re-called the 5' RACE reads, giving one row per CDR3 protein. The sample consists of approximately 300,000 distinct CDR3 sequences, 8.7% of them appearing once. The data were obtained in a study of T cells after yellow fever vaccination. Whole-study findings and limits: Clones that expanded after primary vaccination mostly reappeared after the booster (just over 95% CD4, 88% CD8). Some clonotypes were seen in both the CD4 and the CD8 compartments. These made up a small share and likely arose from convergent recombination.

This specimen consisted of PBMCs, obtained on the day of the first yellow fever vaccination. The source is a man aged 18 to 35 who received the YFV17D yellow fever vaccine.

The CDR3 DNA reads as TGTGCCACCAGCAGAGATGTTACGGGATACAATGAGCAGTTCTTC. Translating it yields CATSRDVTGYNEQFF. The V gene is TRBV15, the J gene TRBJ2-1, with D possibly being TRBD2 (5 bases). Trimming took 0 bases from V and 4 from J, leaving 10 bases between them. The CDR3 extends over 15 amino acids. Germline values: CDR1 LNHNV, CDR2 YYDKDF (reference sequence).